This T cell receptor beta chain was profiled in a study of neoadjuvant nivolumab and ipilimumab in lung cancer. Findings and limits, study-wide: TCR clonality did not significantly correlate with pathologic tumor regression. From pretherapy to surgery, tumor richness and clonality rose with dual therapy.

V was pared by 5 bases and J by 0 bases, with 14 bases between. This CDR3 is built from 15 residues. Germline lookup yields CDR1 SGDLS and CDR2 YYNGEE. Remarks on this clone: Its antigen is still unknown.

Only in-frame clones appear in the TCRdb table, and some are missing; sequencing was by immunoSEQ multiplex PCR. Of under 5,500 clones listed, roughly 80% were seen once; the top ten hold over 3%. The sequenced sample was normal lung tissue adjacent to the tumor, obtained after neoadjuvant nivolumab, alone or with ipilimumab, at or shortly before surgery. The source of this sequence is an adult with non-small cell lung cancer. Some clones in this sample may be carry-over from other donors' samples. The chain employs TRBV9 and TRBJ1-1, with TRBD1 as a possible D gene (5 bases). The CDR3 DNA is TGTGCCAGCAGAGAGGGGTCATCAATGAACACTGAAGCTTTCTTT. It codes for CASREGSSMNTEAFF. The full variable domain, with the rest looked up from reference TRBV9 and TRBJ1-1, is DSGVTQTPKHLITATGQRVTLRCSPRSGDLSVYWYQQSLDQGLQFLIQYYNGEERAKGNILERFSAQQFPDLHSELNLSSLELGDSALYFCASREGSSMNTEAFFGQGTRLTVV.